These T cell receptor beta chains were read from a single sample in a study of cytomegalovirus exposure and HLA in healthy donors. TCRdb keeps only in-frame clones here, not all; method: immunoSEQ multiplex PCR. The table has about 170,000 clones, more than 75% seen once. The sample was PBMCs. These receptors were taken from a girl aged 2 to 10 in good health and CMV-seropositive. The CDR3 runs from the conserved cysteine through the conserved F or W. D genes are given only for firm matches. The listing skips clone size in some rows; elsewhere it reads once, few, many or a size class.

size,J,V,D,CDR3,DNA
-,TRBJ2-7,TRBV5-1,-,CASSRDSEATYEQYF,TGCGCCAGCAGCAGGGACTCGGAAGCTACCTACGAGCAGTACTTC
-,TRBJ1-3,TRBV4-1,-,CASSQERRQGSGNTIYF,TGCGCCAGCAGCCAAGAGCGGCGGCAGGGCTCTGGAAACACCATATATTTT
-,TRBJ2-7,TRBV30,-,CAWRTGLNEQYF,TGTGCCTGGAGGACAGGCCTAAACGAGCAGTACTTC
-,TRBJ1-2,TRBV7-3,TRBD1,CALQSPGTGNYGYTF,TGTGCCCTACAGAGTCCCGGGACAGGGAACTATGGCTACACCTTC
-,TRBJ2-7,TRBV30,-,CAWSGDPTVEISYEQYF,TGTGCCTGGAGTGGCGATCCGACTGTAGAGATTTCCTACGAGCAGTACTTC
-,TRBJ2-3,TRBV5-1,TRBD2,CASSFTGTSASPGDTQYF,TGCGCCAGCAGTTTCACGGGGACTAGCGCTTCGCCTGGGGATACGCAGTATTTT
-,TRBJ2-7,TRBV9,-,CASSVAPGQAYEQYF,TGTGCCAGCAGCGTAGCCCCGGGACAAGCTTACGAGCAGTACTTC
-,TRBJ2-7,TRBV4-1,TRBD2,CASSQSGTMSYEQYF,TGCGCCAGCAGCCAAAGCGGGACTATGTCCTACGAGCAGTACTTC
-,TRBJ1-1,TRBV10-3,TRBD1,CAISMRQGREAFF,TGTGCCATCAGTATGAGACAGGGCCGAGAAGCTTTCTTT
-,TRBJ1-2,TRBV19,-,CASSMGGQGSNYGYTF,TGTGCCAGTAGTATGGGAGGCCAGGGATCTAACTATGGCTACACCTTC
-,TRBJ2-7,TRBV7-9,-,CASSLGGPYEQYF,TGTGCCAGCAGTTTGGGGGGTCCCTACGAGCAGTACTTC
-,TRBJ2-4,TRBV7-6,TRBD2,CASSLGLAGSTENIQYF,TGTGCCAGCAGCCTGGGACTAGCGGGGTCAACCGAAAACATTCAGTACTTC
-,TRBJ1-1,TRBV28,-,CASSSGQPNTEAFF,TGTGCCAGCAGTTCCGGACAGCCGAACACTGAAGCTTTCTTT
-,TRBJ2-7,TRBV6-1,-,CASSESIPSSYEQYF,TGTGCCAGCAGTGAAAGTATACCGAGCTCCTACGAGCAGTACTTC
-,TRBJ1-5,TRBV30,-,CAWKTGSYSNQPQHF,TGTGCCTGGAAAACGGGATCTTATAGCAATCAGCCCCAGCATTTT
-,TRBJ2-7,TRBV6-7,TRBD2,CASSYVGTSGNYEQYF,TGTGCCAGCAGTTACGTTGGGACTAGCGGAAACTACGAGCAGTACTTC
-,TRBJ2-7,TRBV5-8,TRBD1,CATSGTGTYEQYF,TGTGCCACTTCCGGGACAGGGACCTACGAGCAGTACTTC
-,TRBJ2-3,TRBV11-2,-,CASSLDRADTQYF,TGTGCCAGCAGCTTAGACAGGGCAGATACGCAGTATTTT
-,TRBJ1-1,TRBV10-3,TRBD1,CAISEAGTGGGGTEAFF,TGTGCCATCAGTGAAGCCGGGACAGGGGGAGGGGGCACTGAAGCTTTCTTT
-,TRBJ1-3,TRBV7-8,-,CASSPSTGNTIYF,TGTGCCAGCAGCCCTAGCACTGGAAACACCATATATTTT
few,TRBJ2-5,TRBV7-3,-,CASSPGGGPETQYF,TGTGCCAGCAGCCCCGGAGGCGGCCCAGAGACCCAGTACTTC
-,TRBJ1-1,TRBV19,-,CASRAYGSGEGTEAFF,TGTGCCAGTAGGGCGTACGGGTCAGGGGAAGGGACTGAAGCTTTCTTT
-,TRBJ2-3,TRBV27,-,CASSSLSTDTQYF,TGTGCCAGCAGTTCCCTTAGCACAGATACGCAGTATTTT
-,TRBJ1-4,TRBV27,TRBD1,CASSGTASEKLFF,TGTGCCAGCAGCGGGACAGCCTCTGAAAAACTGTTTTTT
-,TRBJ2-1,TRBV27,TRBD2,CASWTAGGLYNEQFF,TGTGCCAGCTGGACAGCGGGAGGCCTATACAATGAGCAGTTCTTC
-,TRBJ2-2,TRBV5-1,-,CASSLLDTGELFF,TGCGCCAGCAGCTTACTTGACACCGGGGAGCTGTTTTTT
-,TRBJ1-1,TRBV2,TRBD1,CASSANRGRAFF,TGTGCCAGCAGTGCAAACAGGGGTCGGGCTTTCTTT
-,TRBJ1-2,TRBV6-1,-,CASSEGARGGYTF,TGTGCCAGCAGTGAAGGCGCCCGAGGTGGGTACACCTTC
-,TRBJ1-1,TRBV2,TRBD1,CASSEEGATEAFF,TGTGCCAGCAGTGAAGAGGGGGCGACTGAAGCTTTCTTT
once,TRBJ2-5,TRBV21-1,-,CASSRPIKNPPTWQETQYF,TGTGCCAGCAGCCGACCTATAAAAAACCCGCCGACATGGCAAGAGACCCAGTACTTC
-,TRBJ2-1,TRBV19,-,CASRQLEGLRNEQFF,TGTGCCAGTAGACAACTCGAGGGCCTTAGGAATGAGCAGTTCTTC
-,TRBJ1-1,TRBV5-4,-,CASSLTSRAMNTEAFF,TGTGCCAGCAGCTTGACGTCGCGAGCCATGAACACTGAAGCTTTCTTT
few,TRBJ2-7,TRBV6-1,TRBD2,CASSGYLSGRSHEQYF,TGTGCCAGCAGTGGGTATCTTAGCGGGAGGTCCCACGAGCAGTACTTC
few,TRBJ1-5,TRBV19,TRBD1,CASSLPDRADQPQHF,TGTGCCAGTAGTCTCCCGGACAGGGCCGATCAGCCCCAGCATTTT
-,TRBJ2-5,TRBV4-1,-,CASSQVQQGLQETQYF,TGCGCCAGCAGCCAAGTTCAGCAGGGTTTACAAGAGACCCAGTACTTC
-,TRBJ2-2,TRBV5-6,TRBD2,CASSLADSSGRNTGELFF,TGTGCCAGCAGCTTGGCCGATTCTAGCGGGAGAAACACCGGGGAGCTGTTTTTT
-,TRBJ1-1,TRBV27,-,CASIGRDTTEAFF,TGTGCCAGCATTGGGAGGGATACAACTGAAGCTTTCTTT
-,TRBJ1-2,TRBV5-4,-,CASSLDNYGYTF,TGTGCCAGCAGCCTAGACAACTATGGCTACACCTTC